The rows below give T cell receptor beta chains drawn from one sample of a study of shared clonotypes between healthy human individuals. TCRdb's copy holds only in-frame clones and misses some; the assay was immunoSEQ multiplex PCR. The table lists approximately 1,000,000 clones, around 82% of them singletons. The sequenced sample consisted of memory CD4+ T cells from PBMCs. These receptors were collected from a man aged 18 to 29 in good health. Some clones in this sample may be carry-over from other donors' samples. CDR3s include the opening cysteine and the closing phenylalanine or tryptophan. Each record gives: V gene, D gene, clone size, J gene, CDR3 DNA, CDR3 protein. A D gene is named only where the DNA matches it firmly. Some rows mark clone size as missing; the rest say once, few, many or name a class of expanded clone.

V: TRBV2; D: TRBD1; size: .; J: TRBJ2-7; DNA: TGTGCCAGCACCGGGACAGGGGCTATCCACGAGCAGTACTTC; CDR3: CASTGTGAIHEQYF
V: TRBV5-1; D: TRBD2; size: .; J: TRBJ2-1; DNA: TGCGCCAGCAGCTTGGGAACTAGCGGCGGATACAATGAGCAGTTCTTC; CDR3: CASSLGTSGGYNEQFF
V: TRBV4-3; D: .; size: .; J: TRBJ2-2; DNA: TGCGCCAGCAGCCAAGTGAGGGGTGAGGGCACCGGGGAGCTGTTTTTT; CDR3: CASSQVRGEGTGELFF
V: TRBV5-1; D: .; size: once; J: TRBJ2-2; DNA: TGCGCCAGCAGCCCCCCAGCGGTTTCCACCGGGGAGCTGTTTTTT; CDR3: CASSPPAVSTGELFF
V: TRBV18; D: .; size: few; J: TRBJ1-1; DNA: TGTGCCAGCTCACCACAGGGGATGGGCATGAACACTGAAGCTTTCTTT; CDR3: CASSPQGMGMNTEAFF
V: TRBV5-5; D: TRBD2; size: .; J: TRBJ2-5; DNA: TGTGCCAGCAGCTTGGGGGTAGCGGGAGGTCTTGAGACCCAGTACTTC; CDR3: CASSLGVAGGLETQYF
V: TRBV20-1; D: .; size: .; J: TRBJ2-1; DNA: TGCAGTGCTACCTCAGAAGAGGAGCAGTTCTTC; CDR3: CSATSEEEQFF
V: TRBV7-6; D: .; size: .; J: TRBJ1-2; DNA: TGTGCCAGCAGCAACCGGGACAATGGCTACACCTTC; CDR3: CASSNRDNGYTF
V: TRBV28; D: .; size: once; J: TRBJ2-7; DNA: TGTGCCAGCAGATCGGAAAGGGACCCGAAATTCTACGAGCAGTACTTC; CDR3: CASRSERDPKFYEQYF
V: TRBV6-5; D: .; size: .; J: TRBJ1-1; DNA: TGTGCCAGCAGTTATGGGCAGATGAACACTGAAGCTTTCTTT; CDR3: CASSYGQMNTEAFF
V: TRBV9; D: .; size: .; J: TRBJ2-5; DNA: TGTGCCAGCACCCCTGTAGGGGGTGAGACCCAGTACTTC; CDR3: CASTPVGGETQYF
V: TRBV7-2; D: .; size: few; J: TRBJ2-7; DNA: TGTGCCAGCAGCTTAGGACTTCTCAAACAAGGGTACGAGCAGTACTTC; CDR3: CASSLGLLKQGYEQYF
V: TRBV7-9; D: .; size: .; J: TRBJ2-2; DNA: TGTGCCAGCAGCTTAGTTCTGAACACCGGGGAGCTGTTTTTT; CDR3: CASSLVLNTGELFF
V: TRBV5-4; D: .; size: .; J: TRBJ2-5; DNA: TGTGCCAGCAGCTTTCCAGACCAAGAGACCCAGTACTTC; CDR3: CASSFPDQETQYF
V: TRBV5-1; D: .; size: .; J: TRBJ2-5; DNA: TGCGCCAGCAGCTTCCCCGGAGAAGAGACCCAGTACTTC; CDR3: CASSFPGEETQYF
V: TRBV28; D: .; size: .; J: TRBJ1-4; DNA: TGTGCCAGCAGTTTTTTGGGATCTAATGAAAAACTGTTTTTT; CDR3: CASSFLGSNEKLFF
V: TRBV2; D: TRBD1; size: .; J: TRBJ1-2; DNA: TGTGCCAGCAAAAAACAGGGGGCAGATGGCTACACCTTC; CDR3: CASKKQGADGYTF
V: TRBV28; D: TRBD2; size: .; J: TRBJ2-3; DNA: TGTGCCAGCAGTTTACCGATGGGGGGGTCAGATACGCAGTATTTT; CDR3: CASSLPMGGSDTQYF